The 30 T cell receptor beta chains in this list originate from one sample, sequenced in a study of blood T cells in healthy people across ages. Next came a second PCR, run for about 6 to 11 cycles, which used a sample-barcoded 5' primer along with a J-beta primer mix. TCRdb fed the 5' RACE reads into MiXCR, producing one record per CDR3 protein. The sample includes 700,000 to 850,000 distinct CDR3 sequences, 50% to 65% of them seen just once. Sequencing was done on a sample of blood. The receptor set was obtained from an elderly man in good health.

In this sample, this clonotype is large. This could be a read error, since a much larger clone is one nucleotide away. CDR3 protein: CAIRTGTHNEQYF. The CDR3 bases are TGTGCCATCAGAACAGGGACCCACAATGAGCAGTACTTC. The chain couples TRBV10-3 to TRBJ2-1; a weak D match, TRBD1 (6 bases). The better agreement between TRBJ2-7 and the DNA end casts doubt on the J call. This CDR3 is built from 13 residues. Germline V gives CDR1 ENHRY, CDR2 SYGVKD.

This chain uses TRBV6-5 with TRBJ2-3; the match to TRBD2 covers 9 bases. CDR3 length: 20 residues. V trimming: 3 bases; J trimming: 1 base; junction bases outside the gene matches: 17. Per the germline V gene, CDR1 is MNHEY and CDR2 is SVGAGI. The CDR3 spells CASSYGGAASGIRRTDTQYF. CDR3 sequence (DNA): TGTGCCAGCAGTTATGGGGGGGCGGCTAGCGGGATCCGACGCACAGATACGCAGTATTTT.

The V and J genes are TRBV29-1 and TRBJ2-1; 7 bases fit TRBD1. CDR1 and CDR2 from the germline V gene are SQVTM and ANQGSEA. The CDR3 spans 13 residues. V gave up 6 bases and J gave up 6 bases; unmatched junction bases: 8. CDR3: CSVPGQTCNEQFF. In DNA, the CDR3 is TGCAGCGTCCCGGGACAGACTTGCAATGAGCAGTTCTTC.

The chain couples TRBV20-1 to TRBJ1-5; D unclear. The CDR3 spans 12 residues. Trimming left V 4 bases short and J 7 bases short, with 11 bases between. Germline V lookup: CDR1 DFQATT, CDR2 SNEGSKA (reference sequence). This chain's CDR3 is CSANKLQQPQHF. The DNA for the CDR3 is TGCAGTGCTAATAAGTTACAACAGCCCCAGCATTTT.

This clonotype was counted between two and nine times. The CDR3 is CASSRSRLNEQYF. In nucleotides, the CDR3 is TGTGCCAGCAGCCGGTCGCGGCTAAATGAGCAGTACTTC. V gene TRBV7-2 combines with J gene TRBJ2-7; no reliable D call. Germline CDR1 is SGHTA and CDR2 is FQGNSA. Trimming pared 5 bases from V and 7 bases from J, leaving 15 bases between. The CDR3 runs to 13 residues.

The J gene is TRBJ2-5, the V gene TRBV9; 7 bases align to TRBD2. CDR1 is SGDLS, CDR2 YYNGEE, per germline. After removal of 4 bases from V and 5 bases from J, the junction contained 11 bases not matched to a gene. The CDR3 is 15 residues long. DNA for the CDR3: TGTGCCAGCAGCCTCCGCGGGAGTTCGGGGGAGACCCAGTACTTC. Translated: CASSLRGSSGETQYF.

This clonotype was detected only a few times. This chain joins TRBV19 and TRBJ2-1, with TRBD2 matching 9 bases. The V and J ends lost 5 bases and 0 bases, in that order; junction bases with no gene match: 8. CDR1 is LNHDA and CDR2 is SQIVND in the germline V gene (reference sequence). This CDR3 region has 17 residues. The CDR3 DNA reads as TGTGCCAGTAGTTATCTAGCGGGAAGGAGCTCCTACAATGAGCAGTTCTTC. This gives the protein CASSYLAGRSSYNEQFF. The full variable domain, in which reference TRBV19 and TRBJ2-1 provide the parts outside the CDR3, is DGGITQSPKYLFRKEGQNVTLSCEQNLNHDAMYWYRQDPGQGLRLIYYSQIVNDFQKGDIAEGYSVSREKKESFPLTVTSAQKNPTAFYLCASSYLAGRSSYNEQFFGPGTRLTVL.

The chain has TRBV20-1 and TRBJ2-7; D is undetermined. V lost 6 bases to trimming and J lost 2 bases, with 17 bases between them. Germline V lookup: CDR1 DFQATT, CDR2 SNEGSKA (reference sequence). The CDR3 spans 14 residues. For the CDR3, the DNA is TGCAGTGCCGAGGTACCGGAAGGGACCTACGAGCAGTACTTC. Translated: CSAEVPEGTYEQYF.

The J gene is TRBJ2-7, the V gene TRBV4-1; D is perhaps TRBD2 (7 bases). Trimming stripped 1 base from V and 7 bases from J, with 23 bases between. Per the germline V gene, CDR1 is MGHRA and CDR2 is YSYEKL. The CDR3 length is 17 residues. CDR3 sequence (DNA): TGCGCCAGCAGCCAAGGGGGGGGCAGGGGACCCTACAATGAGCAGTACTTC. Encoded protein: CASSQGGGRGPYNEQYF.

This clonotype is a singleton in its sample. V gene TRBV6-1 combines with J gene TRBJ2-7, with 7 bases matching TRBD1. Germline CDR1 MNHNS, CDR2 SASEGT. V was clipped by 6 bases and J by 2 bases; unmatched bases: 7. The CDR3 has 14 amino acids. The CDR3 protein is CASSRQGAAYEQYF. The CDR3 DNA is TGTGCCAGCAGCAGACAGGGAGCAGCCTACGAGCAGTACTTC.

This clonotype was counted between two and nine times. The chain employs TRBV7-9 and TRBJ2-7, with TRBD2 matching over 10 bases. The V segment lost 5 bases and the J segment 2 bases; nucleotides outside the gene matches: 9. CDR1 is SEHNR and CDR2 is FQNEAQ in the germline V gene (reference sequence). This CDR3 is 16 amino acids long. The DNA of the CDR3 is TGTGCCAGCAGCACCTCCGGGACTAGCGTCGCCTACGAGCAGTACTTC. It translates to CASSTSGTSVAYEQYF.

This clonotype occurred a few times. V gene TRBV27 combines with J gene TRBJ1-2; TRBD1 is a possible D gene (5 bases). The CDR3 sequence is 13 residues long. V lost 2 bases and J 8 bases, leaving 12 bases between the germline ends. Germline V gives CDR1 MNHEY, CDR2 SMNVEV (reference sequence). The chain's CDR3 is CASSLGLGGGYTF. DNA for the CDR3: TGTGCCAGCAGTTTAGGGCTGGGGGGAGGCTACACCTTC.

The CDR3 spells CASSYSIRGEQYF. CDR3 coding DNA: TGTGCCAGCAGTTACTCGATCCGGGGCGAGCAGTACTTC. The chain has TRBV6-6 and TRBJ2-4, with TRBD2 as a possible D gene (5 bases). The DNA end favors TRBJ2-7, so the J call may be wrong. Per germline, CDR1 MNHNY and CDR2 SVGAGI (reference sequence). There are 13 residues in the CDR3.

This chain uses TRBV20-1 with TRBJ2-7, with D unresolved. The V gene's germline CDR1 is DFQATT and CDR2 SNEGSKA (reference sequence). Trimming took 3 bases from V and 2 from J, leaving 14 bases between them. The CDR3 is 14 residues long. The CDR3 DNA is TGCAGTGCTAGGATAACCGGGCTTGCCTACGAGCAGTACTTC. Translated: CSARITGLAYEQYF.

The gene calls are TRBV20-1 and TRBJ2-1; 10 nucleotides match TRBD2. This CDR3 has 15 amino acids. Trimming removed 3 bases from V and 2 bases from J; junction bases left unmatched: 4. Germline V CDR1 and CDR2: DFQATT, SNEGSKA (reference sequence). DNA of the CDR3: TGCAGTGCTAGGACTAGCGGGTTGGCCTACAATGAGCAGTTCTTC. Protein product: CSARTSGLAYNEQFF.

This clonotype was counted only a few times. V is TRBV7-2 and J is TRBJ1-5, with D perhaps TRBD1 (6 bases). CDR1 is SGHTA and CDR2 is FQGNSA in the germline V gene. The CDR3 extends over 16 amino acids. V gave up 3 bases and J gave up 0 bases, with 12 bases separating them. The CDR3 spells CASSFSTTGSNQPQHF. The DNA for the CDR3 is TGTGCCAGCAGCTTTAGTACGACAGGTAGCAATCAGCCCCAGCATTTT.

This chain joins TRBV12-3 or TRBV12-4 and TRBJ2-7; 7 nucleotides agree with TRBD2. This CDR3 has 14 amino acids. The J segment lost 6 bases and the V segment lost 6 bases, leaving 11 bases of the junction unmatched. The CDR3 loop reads CASSRTGGSTEQYF. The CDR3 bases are TGTGCCAGCAGCCGTACTGGCGGGAGTACCGAGCAGTACTTC.

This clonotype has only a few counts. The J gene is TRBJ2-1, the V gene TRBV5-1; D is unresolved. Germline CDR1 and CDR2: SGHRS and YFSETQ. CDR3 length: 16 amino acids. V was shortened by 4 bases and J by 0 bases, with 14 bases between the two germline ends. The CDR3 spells CASSPSEASSYNEQFF. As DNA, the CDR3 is TGCGCCAGCAGCCCCTCCGAGGCAAGCTCCTACAATGAGCAGTTCTTC.

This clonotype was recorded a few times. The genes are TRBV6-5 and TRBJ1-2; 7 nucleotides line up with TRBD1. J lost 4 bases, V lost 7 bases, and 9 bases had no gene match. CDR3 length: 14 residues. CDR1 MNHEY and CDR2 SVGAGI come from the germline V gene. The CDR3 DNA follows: TGTGCCAGCATTCCGGCAGGGGGGGGCTATGGCTACACCTTC. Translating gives CASIPAGGGYGYTF.

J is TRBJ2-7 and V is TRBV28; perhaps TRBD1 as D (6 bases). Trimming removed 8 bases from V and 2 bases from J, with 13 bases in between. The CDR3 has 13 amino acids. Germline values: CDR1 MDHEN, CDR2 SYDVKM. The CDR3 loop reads CASAGQLPYEQYF. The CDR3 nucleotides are TGTGCCAGCGCCGGACAGCTCCCCTACGAGCAGTACTTC.

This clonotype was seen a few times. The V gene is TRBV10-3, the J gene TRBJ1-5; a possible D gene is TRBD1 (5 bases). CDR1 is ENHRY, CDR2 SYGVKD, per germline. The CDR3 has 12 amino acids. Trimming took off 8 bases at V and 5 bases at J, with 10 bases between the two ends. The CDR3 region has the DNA TGTGCCATCGGTAGAGGGGATCAGCCCCAGCATTTT. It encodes CAIGRGDQPQHF.

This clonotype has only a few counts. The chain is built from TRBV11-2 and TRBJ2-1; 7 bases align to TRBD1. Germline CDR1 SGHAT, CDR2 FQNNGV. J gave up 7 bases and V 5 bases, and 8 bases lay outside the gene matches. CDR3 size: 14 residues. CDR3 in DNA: TGTGCCAGCAGCGGTAGCAGGGGGTTTAATGAGCAGTTCTTC. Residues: CASSGSRGFNEQFF.

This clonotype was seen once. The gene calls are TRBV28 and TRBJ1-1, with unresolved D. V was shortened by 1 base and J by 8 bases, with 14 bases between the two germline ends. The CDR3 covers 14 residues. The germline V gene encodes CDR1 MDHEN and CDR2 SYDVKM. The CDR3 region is CASSLSSPGEEAFF. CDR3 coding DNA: TGTGCCAGCAGTTTATCCAGCCCGGGAGAGGAAGCTTTCTTT.

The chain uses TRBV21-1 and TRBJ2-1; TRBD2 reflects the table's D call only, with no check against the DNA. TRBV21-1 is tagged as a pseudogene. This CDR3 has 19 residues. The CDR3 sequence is CASSKSVRRCGGRYNEQFF. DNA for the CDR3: TGTGCCAGCAGCAAAAGCGTGAGAAGGTGTGGCGGGAGATACAATGAGCAGTTCTTC.

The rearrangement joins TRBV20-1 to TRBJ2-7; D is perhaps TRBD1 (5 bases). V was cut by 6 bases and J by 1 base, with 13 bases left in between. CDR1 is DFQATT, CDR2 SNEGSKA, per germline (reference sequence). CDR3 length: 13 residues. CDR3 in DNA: TGCAGTGCCCTATGGACACTGTCCTACGAGCAGTACTTC. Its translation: CSALWTLSYEQYF.

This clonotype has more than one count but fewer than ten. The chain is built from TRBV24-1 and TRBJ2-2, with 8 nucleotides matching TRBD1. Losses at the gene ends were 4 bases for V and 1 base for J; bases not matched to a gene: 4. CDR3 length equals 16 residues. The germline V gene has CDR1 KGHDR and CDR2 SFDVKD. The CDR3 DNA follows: TGTGCCACCAGTGACCCTGGGACAGGGAACACCGGGGAGCTGTTTTTT. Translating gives CATSDPGTGNTGELFF.

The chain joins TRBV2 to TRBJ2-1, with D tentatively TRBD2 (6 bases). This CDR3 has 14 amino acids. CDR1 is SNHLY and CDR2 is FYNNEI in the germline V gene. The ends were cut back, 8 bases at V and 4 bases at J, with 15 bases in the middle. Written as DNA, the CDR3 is TGTGCCAGCGGTCCGCAGCGGGTGTACAATGAGCAGTTCTTC. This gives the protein CASGPQRVYNEQFF.

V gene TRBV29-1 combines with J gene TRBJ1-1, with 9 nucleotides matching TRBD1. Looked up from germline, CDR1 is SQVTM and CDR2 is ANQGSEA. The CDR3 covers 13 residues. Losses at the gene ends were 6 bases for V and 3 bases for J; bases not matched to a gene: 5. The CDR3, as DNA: TGCAGCGTCTCGCGACAGGGGGACACTGAAGCTTTCTTT. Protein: CSVSRQGDTEAFF.

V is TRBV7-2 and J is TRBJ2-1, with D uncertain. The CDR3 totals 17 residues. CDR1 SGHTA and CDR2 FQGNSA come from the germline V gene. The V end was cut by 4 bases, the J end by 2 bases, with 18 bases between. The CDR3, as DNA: TGTGCCAGCAGCTATCTGACCGGAGCCTCACCCTACAATGAGCAGTTCTTC. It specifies CASSYLTGASPYNEQFF. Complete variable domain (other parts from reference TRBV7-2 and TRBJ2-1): GAGVSQSPSNKVTEKGKDVELRCDPISGHTALYWYRQSLGQGLEFLIYFQGNSAPDKSGLPSDRFSAERTGGSVSTLTIQRTQQEDSAVYLCASSYLTGASPYNEQFFGPGTRLTVL.

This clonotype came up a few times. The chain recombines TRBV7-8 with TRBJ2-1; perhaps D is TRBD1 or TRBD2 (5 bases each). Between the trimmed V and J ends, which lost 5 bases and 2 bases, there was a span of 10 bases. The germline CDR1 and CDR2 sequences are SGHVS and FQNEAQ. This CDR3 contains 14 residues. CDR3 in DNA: TGTGCCAGCAGCCTACCGGGGCCCTACAATGAGCAGTTCTTC. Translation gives CASSLPGPYNEQFF.